Presented here are 17 T cell receptor beta chains from one specimen sequenced in a study of blood T cell repertoires in COVID-19. The table came from immunoSEQ multiplex PCR; TCRdb's copy has only in-frame clones and leaves some out. Counted here are approximately 260,000 clones, 75% to 90% occurring once; the ten biggest clones make up around 7.2%. The sequencing input was peripheral blood. Source of these receptors: a man between 60 and 75 years old who had recovered from COVID-19.

The genes are TRBV6-2 or TRBV6-3 and TRBJ1-3; 8 bases are a match to TRBD1. After removal of 5 bases from V and 3 bases from J, the junction contained 9 bases not matched to a gene. Germline-derived CDR1 and CDR2 are MNHEY and SVGEGT. The CDR3 is 16 amino acids. This CDR3 is CASSPLDRESGNTIYF. Written as DNA, the CDR3 is TGTGCCAGCAGTCCCTTGGACAGGGAGAGTGGAAACACCATATATTTT.

This clone was recorded once. J is TRBJ2-3 and V is TRBV21-1; no DNA check was done on the table's D call, TRBD2. TRBV21-1 is deemed a pseudogene. The CDR3 extends over 15 amino acids. The CDR3 loop reads CASSKASGRRDTQYF. The CDR3 nucleotides read TGTGCCAGCAGCAAGGCTAGCGGGCGGCGAGATACGCAGTATTTT.

The J gene is TRBJ2-7, the V gene TRBV18, with TRBD1 matching 8 bases. Looked up from germline, CDR1 is KGHSH and CDR2 is LQKENI. The V segment lost 2 bases and the J segment 4 bases; nucleotides outside the gene matches: 7. This CDR3 is 15 amino acids long. This CDR3 is CASSPATGGSYEQYF. Here the CDR3 DNA reads TGTGCCAGCTCACCAGCAACAGGGGGTTCTTACGAGCAGTACTTC. The whole variable domain, filled in from reference TRBV18 and TRBJ2-7, reads NAGVMQNPRHLVRRRGQEARLRCSPMKGHSHVYWYRQLPEEGLKFMVYLQKENIIDESGMPKERFSAEFPKEGPSILRIQQVVRGDSAAYFCASSPATGGSYEQYFGPGTRLTVT.

The J gene is TRBJ1-2, the V gene TRBV5-8; D ambiguous. The V end was cut by 2 bases, the J end by 11 bases, with 13 bases between. This CDR3 has 12 amino acids. Germline V gene sequence: CDR1 SGHTS, CDR2 YDEGEE. The CDR3 coding sequence is TGTGCCAGCAGCTTAGGAGGCTCTCATTACACCTTC. Translating it yields CASSLGGSHYTF.

This clone was seen many times. CDR3 bases: TGTGCCAGCAGTTTTCGGGGAATAAATGGCTACACCTTC. Amino acids: CASSFRGINGYTF. The rearrangement joins TRBV28 to TRBJ1-2, with D hard to call. This CDR3 region has 13 residues. The V end lost 3 bases, the J end lost 6 bases, and 11 bases lay between the germline ends. Per the germline V gene, CDR1 is MDHEN and CDR2 is SYDVKM.

In its sample, this clone was seen a few times. The chain is built from TRBV7-6 and TRBJ1-5, with 10 bases that match TRBD1. The J segment lost 0 bases and the V segment lost 5 bases, leaving 10 bases of the junction unmatched. This CDR3 comprises 18 residues. Germline loops: CDR1 SGHVS, CDR2 FNYEAQ. The CDR3 is CASSPRAGTGDSNQPQHF. CDR3 nucleotide sequence: TGTGCCAGCAGCCCCCGGGCTGGGACAGGGGATAGCAATCAGCCCCAGCATTTT.

The chain recombines TRBV28 with TRBJ1-1, with a weak D call TRBD1 (6 bases). The CDR3 is made up of 17 amino acids. The V gene lost 7 bases and the J gene lost 0 bases, with 21 bases spanning the gap. Germline-derived CDR1 and CDR2 are MDHEN and SYDVKM. The CDR3 protein is CASIPHQGGGMNTEAFF. The CDR3 DNA reads as TGTGCCAGCATTCCACACCAGGGCGGGGGCATGAACACTGAAGCTTTCTTT.

This rearrangement joins TRBV9 to TRBJ2-3; TRBD2 matches 12 bases. This CDR3 has 16 amino acids. Germline V lookup: CDR1 SGDLS, CDR2 YYNGEE. The junction had 1 base not matched to a gene; V was cut back by 1 base and J by 1 base. The CDR3 loop is CASSVLAGGGTDTQYF. Here the CDR3 DNA reads TGTGCCAGCAGCGTACTAGCGGGGGGGGGCACAGATACGCAGTATTTT.

The chain has TRBV6-5 and TRBJ1-1, with D tentatively TRBD1 (5 bases). Trimming cost V 2 bases and J 5 bases, with 12 bases left between them. The CDR3 length is 14 residues. The V gene's germline CDR1 is MNHEY and CDR2 SVGAGI. CDR3 bases: TGTGCCAGCAGTTACGGGACTGAGAAGACTGAAGCTTTCTTT. Encoded protein: CASSYGTEKTEAFF.

This clone has more than one count but fewer than ten. The chain uses TRBV5-1 and TRBJ2-7; 9 bases match TRBD1. The CDR3 sequence is 15 residues long. Looked up from germline, CDR1 is SGHRS and CDR2 is YFSETQ. V lost 4 bases and J lost 4; bases outside the gene matches: 9. In nucleotides, the CDR3 is TGCGCCAGCAGCACCCTACAGGGGGCTGTATACGAGCAGTACTTC. It translates to CASSTLQGAVYEQYF.

This chain uses TRBV18 with TRBJ1-5, with 8 nucleotides matching TRBD1. V shed 3 bases and J 6 bases; nucleotides not matched to a gene: 7. The CDR3 runs to 15 residues. The germline V gene encodes CDR1 KGHSH and CDR2 LQKENI. The CDR3 spells CASSPQGAKVQPQHF. The CDR3 region has the DNA TGTGCCAGCTCACCCCAGGGGGCGAAGGTTCAGCCCCAGCATTTT.

This clone occurred a few times. V usage is TRBV7-8 and J usage is TRBJ1-2, with TRBD1 identical over 8 bases. V was clipped by 5 bases and J by 4 bases; unmatched bases: 6. CDR1 is SGHVS, CDR2 FQNEAQ, per germline. The CDR3 sequence is 14 residues long. The CDR3 DNA reads as TGTGCCAGCAGCCCCCCGGGACAGGCCTATGGCTACACCTTC. Its protein product is CASSPPGQAYGYTF. Together with reference TRBV7-8 and TRBJ1-2, the CDR3 gives the full variable domain: GAGVSQSPRYKVAKRGQDVALRCDPISGHVSLFWYQQALGQGPEFLTYFQNEAQLDKSGLPSDRFFAERPEGSVSTLKIQRTQQEDSAVYLCASSPPGQAYGYTFGSGTRLTVV.

This clone was recorded once. The rearrangement uses TRBV30 and TRBJ2-7; 8 nucleotides agree with TRBD2. The germline V gene encodes CDR1 GTSNPN and CDR2 SVGIG (reference sequence). J gave up 4 bases and V 0 bases, and 8 bases lay outside the gene matches. There are 15 residues in the CDR3. In DNA form, the CDR3 reads TGTGCCTGGAGTGTACCGGGGGGGGCGAGATACGAGCAGTACTTC. The encoded protein is CAWSVPGGARYEQYF.

The rearrangement joins TRBV3-1 (or the pseudogene TRBV3-2) to TRBJ1-2, with TRBD1 matching over 8 bases. CDR1 is LGHDT and CDR2 is YNNKEL in the germline V gene (reference sequence). Unmatched junction bases numbered 4, after V lost 1 base and J lost 3 bases. CDR3 length: 15 amino acids. Written as DNA, the CDR3 is TGTGCCAGCAGCCAAGTTGTCAGGGGGCACTATGGCTACACCTTC. As protein: CASSQVVRGHYGYTF.

The chain combines TRBV6-5 with TRBJ2-7; D is unclear. The CDR3 is 15 amino acids. CDR1 MNHEY and CDR2 SVGAGI come from the germline V gene. The V and J ends lost 2 bases and 6 bases respectively, with 17 bases between them. The CDR3 DNA reads as TGTGCCAGCAGTTACGTAGCTGCTAGAGGATCCGAGCAGTACTTC. Encoded protein: CASSYVAARGSEQYF.

V usage is TRBV5-1 and J usage is TRBJ2-6; a possible D gene is TRBD2 (6 bases). Trimming took off 0 bases at V and 2 bases at J, with 9 bases between the two ends. The CDR3 sequence is 16 residues long. The germline V gene encodes CDR1 SGHRS and CDR2 YFSETQ. The CDR3 coding sequence is TGCGCCAGCAGCTTGGCCTGGAGGGCTGGGGCCAACGTCCTGACTTTC. Protein sequence: CASSLAWRAGANVLTF.

This clone has just one count. This sequence joins TRBV2 and TRBJ2-5; TRBD2 is a possible D gene (5 bases). Trimming cost V 7 bases and J 4 bases, with 13 bases left between them. From germline, CDR1 is SNHLY and CDR2 FYNNEI. This CDR3 has 13 residues. CDR3 sequence: CASNLAQIETQYF. Here the CDR3 DNA reads TGTGCCAGCAACCTAGCTCAAATAGAGACCCAGTACTTC.